The clone carrying this T cell receptor (beta chain) was counted between two and nine times. The antigen remains undetermined. This specimen comes from a study of T-cell memory formation after mild COVID-19. Study conclusions and caveats: Mostly located in CM and EM were contracting CD4+ clones, with contracting CD8+ clones located in EMRA.

Researchers used 5'RACE with constant-segment primers to make TCR alpha and TCR beta cDNA libraries that carry sample barcodes and UMIs. TCRdb passed the 5' RACE reads through MiXCR, listing each CDR3 protein once. The repertoire holds about 440,000 distinct CDR3 sequences, with 15% to 25% as singletons. Germline V CDR1 and CDR2: MNHNS, SASEGT. This CDR3 contains 13 residues. Trimming at V came to 7 bases and at J to 4 bases, leaving 5 bases not matched to a gene. The receptor's source is an adult woman who had mild COVID-19 (a few samples of this study predate the infection). Cell type and time point are not known. The sample consisted of PBMCs or a T cell subset sorted from them (not recorded which). The V call is TRBV6-1, the J call TRBJ2-3; TRBD1 matches at 7 bases. The CDR3 region has the DNA TGTGCCAGCAAGCAGGGGGAAGCAGATACGCAGTATTTT. Residues: CASKQGEADTQYF.